This T cell receptor beta chain was recorded in a study of T cell responses to AZD1222 COVID-19 vaccine. Study-level background: Second-dose schedules of about 4 or about 12 weeks were combined.

The CDR3 length is 15 residues. V shed 3 bases and J shed 3 bases, with 14 bases lying between them. In germline, CDR1 is LNHDA, CDR2 SQIVND (reference sequence). The assay was immunoSEQ multiplex PCR, and TCRdb's table has in-frame clones only and misses some. Among around 83,000 clones listed, around nine tenths were seen once. Concerning this clone: No antigen is known for it.

Findings of the study overall: None of the repertoires were sampled until the peak T cell response had passed.

The V and J genes are TRBV19 and TRBJ1-2, with unresolved D. The TCR sequence derives from an adult in good health. The source material was peripheral blood, sampled on day 0 of AZD1222 vaccination. The CDR3 spells CASSMEQQSHYGYTF. For the CDR3, the DNA is TGTGCCAGTAGTATGGAGCAGCAAAGTCACTATGGCTACACCTTC.